A selection of T cell receptor beta chains follows, all from one sample in a study of shared clonotypes between healthy human individuals. Data came from immunoSEQ multiplex PCR; TCRdb stores just in-frame clones and leaves some out. The data contain approximately 1.1 million clones, about four fifths of them singletons. Sequenced input: memory CD4+ T cells from PBMCs. These receptor sequences come from a young man in good health. Some clones in this sample may be carry-over from other donors' samples. Both conserved end residues are trimmed from each CDR3. A D gene is named only where the DNA matches it firmly.

v_gene: TRBV7-9
d_gene: NA
j_gene: TRBJ1-2
CDR3aa: ASILQPGDPGYT

v_gene: TRBV7-9
d_gene: NA
j_gene: NA
CDR3aa: ASSPGTASSYEQY

v_gene: TRBV18
d_gene: NA
j_gene: TRBJ2-5
CDR3aa: ASSPDSLSKETQY

v_gene: TRBV27
d_gene: NA
j_gene: TRBJ1-1
CDR3aa: ASTLHTEAF

v_gene: TRBV5-1
d_gene: TRBD1
j_gene: TRBJ2-3
CDR3aa: ASRVRQGTHMTDTQY

v_gene: TRBV6-6
d_gene: TRBD1
j_gene: TRBJ2-1
CDR3aa: ASSGQGGNEQF

v_gene: TRBV5-4
d_gene: NA
j_gene: TRBJ1-1
CDR3aa: ASSLAFGMNTEAF

v_gene: TRBV25-1
d_gene: NA
j_gene: TRBJ1-1
CDR3aa: ASSSLGPDTEAF

v_gene: TRBV10-3
d_gene: TRBD2
j_gene: TRBJ2-3
CDR3aa: AISSGIGTDTQY

v_gene: TRBV7-3
d_gene: NA
j_gene: TRBJ2-1
CDR3aa: ASSTRSGASRTYNEQF

v_gene: TRBV11-2
d_gene: NA
j_gene: TRBJ2-3
CDR3aa: ASSESFQDTQY